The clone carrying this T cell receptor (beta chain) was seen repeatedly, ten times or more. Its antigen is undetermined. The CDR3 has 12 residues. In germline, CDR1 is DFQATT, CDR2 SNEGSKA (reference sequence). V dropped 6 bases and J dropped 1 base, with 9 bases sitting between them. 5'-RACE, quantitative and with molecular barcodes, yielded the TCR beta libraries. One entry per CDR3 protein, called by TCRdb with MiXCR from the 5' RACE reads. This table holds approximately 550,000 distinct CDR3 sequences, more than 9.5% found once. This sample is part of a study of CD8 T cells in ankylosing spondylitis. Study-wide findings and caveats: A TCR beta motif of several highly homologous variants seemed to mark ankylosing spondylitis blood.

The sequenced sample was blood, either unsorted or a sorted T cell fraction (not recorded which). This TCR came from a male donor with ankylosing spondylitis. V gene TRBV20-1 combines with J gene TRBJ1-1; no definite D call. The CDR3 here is CSARRENTEAFF. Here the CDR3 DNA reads TGCAGTGCCCGAAGGGAGAACACTGAAGCTTTCTTT.